This TCR beta chain was obtained from a study of CD8 T cells in ankylosing spondylitis. Overall study findings and caveats: In ankylosing spondylitis patients, matched synovial fluid reportedly showed significant enrichment of disease-linked clones. Ankylosing spondylitis blood appeared to carry a characteristic TCR beta motif of seven to nine highly homologous variants. Clones linked with disease were CD8+ and fairly uncommon in the peripheral blood.

This clonotype has more than one count but fewer than ten. Its target is not known. 5'-RACE, quantitative and with molecular barcodes, yielded the TCR beta libraries. One entry per CDR3 protein, called by TCRdb with MiXCR from the 5' RACE reads. The sample includes hundreds of thousands of distinct CDR3 sequences, 20% of them seen just once. The sequencing input was blood, either unsorted or a sorted T cell fraction (not recorded which). The clonotype was recovered from a female donor with ankylosing spondylitis or in good health (not recorded which).

The CDR3 coding sequence is TGCAGTGCTAAAAAATCCAGGGACAGTCCCTACGAGCAGTACTTC. Its protein is CSAKKSRDSPYEQYF. The chain couples TRBV20-1 to TRBJ2-7; 7 positions agree with TRBD1. The germline CDR1 and CDR2 sequences are DFQATT and SNEGSKA (reference sequence). After removal of 4 bases from V and 2 bases from J, the junction contained 11 bases not matched to a gene. This CDR3 has 15 amino acids.